These 9 T cell receptor beta chains were all obtained from the same sample, sequenced in a study of monozygotic twins with inflammatory bowel disease. Following a re-call of the 5' RACE reads, TCRdb has one entry per CDR3 protein and lacks DNA. In total, the table holds some 400,000 distinct CDR3 sequences. Sample: blood. These receptor sequences come from a human donor with ulcerative colitis or Crohn's disease, or a healthy co-twin of an affected twin (not recorded which).

V and J are TRBV12-3 or TRBV12-4 and TRBJ2-7; TCRdb's assignment of TRBD1 cannot be checked, as there is no DNA. This CDR3 has 14 residues. CDR3 protein: CASMATGPSYEQYF.

This chain links TRBV6-2 or TRBV6-3 with TRBJ1-2; the TCRdb D gene call, TRBD1, has no DNA to confirm it. Germline V gene data show CDR1 as MNHEY and CDR2 as SVGEGT. CDR3 size: 12 residues. CDR3 region: CASSQGPPRYTF.

This sequence joins TRBV29-1 and TRBJ2-1; the D gene TCRdb calls, TRBD1, cannot be checked with no DNA. Germline CDR1 SQVTM, CDR2 ANQGSEA. This CDR3 spans 13 amino acids. CDR3 amino acids: CSGGGRSYNEQFF.

The chain couples TRBV19 to TRBJ1-1; TCRdb designates TRBD1, a call that cannot be tested without DNA. The CDR3 covers 13 residues. Germline values: CDR1 LNHDA, CDR2 SQIVND (reference sequence). Here the CDR3 reads CASSPAQGAPAFF.

This chain joins TRBV5-1 and TRBJ1-3; TCRdb designates TRBD1, a call that cannot be tested without DNA. The CDR3 contains 17 residues. Germline-derived CDR1 and CDR2 are SGHRS and YFSETQ. The chain's CDR3 is CASSLEQGAISGNTIYF.

The V and J genes are TRBV28 and TRBJ1-4. The CDR3 loop spans 14 amino acids. CDR1 is MDHEN and CDR2 is SYDVKM in the germline V gene. CDR3 in amino acids: CASSLQTTNEKLFF.

V and J are TRBV12-5 and TRBJ1-2; no DNA is available, so the TRBD1 call from TCRdb remains unchecked. The germline gives CDR1 LGHNT, CDR2 FRNRAP. The CDR3 sequence is 13 residues long. CDR3 region: CASGLDWTDRYTF.

The V gene is TRBV20-1, the J gene TRBJ2-1; TCRdb names TRBD2, which stays unverified in the absence of DNA. From germline, CDR1 is DFQATT and CDR2 SNEGSKA (reference sequence). The CDR3 is made up of 14 amino acids. The CDR3 loop is CSAPASGGPNEQFF.

The J gene is TRBJ2-3, the V gene TRBV11-2; TCRdb calls TRBD1, which cannot be checked without DNA. The CDR3 is 18 residues long. CDR1 and CDR2 (germline): SGHAT, FQNNGV. The CDR3 sequence: CASSPTGRTTRSTDTQYF.